The sequence of this T cell receptor (beta chain) was determined in a study of chemoradiotherapy in HPV16-positive cancers (dated by TCRdb to between 2021 and 2023). Context from the whole study: Candidate HPV-specific T-cell clones and common TCR motifs were defined through functional T-cell assays on cells from a couple of HPV16-positive patients. Next, the candidate HPV-specific TCRs and motifs were followed in TCR repertoires from under 95 patients with HPV-related cancers. The study asked whether T-cell immunity against the HPV oncoproteins E6 and E7 changes during chemoradiotherapy and whether it affects survival.

This clone has just a few counts. Its cognate antigen has yet to be identified. Base qualities were left out, and no much larger clone turns up one base away. Beyond this particular receptor, the publication reports: In HPV16-positive patients, expansion of HPV-responsive T cells during chemoradiotherapy was found to be associated with improved recurrence-free survival. The functional definition of HPV-specific T cells came from only a couple of HPV16-positive patients, and the survival association was reported for HPV16-positive patients. Expansion of candidate HPV-specific clones and E7-related TCR motifs was observed in the tumor microenvironment during treatment, whereas no such expansion was observed for non-HPV-specific T cells.

V loses 5 bases, J loses 7 bases, and the germline ends lie 20 bases apart. CDR1 and CDR2 (SGHAT, FQDESV) derive from the germline V gene (reference sequence). The CDR3 holds 15 amino acids from the cysteine to the phenylalanine. CDR3 DNA is the only sequence kept; it has 45 bases, read in frame from the first base. Repertoires were sampled repeatedly over the course of chemoradiotherapy so that clonal expansion in the tumor microenvironment could be followed. Libraries were constructed by the immunoSEQ multiplex PCR assay. TCRdb took this table from immuneACCESS and kept in-frame rearrangements with V and J called. Such tables lack part of the clones; where checked against another copy, unresolved V genes explain under half of the gap, and the rest is unexplained. This sample holds about 39,000 clones; approximately 73% were observed only once. About 5% of the sample lies in the top ten.

The material was blood, obtained from a patient who underwent chemoradiotherapy. The receptor chain draws on TRBV11-1 and TRBJ1-1; the D gene identity is not certain. The source is a human donor with HPV-associated anogenital cancer. The nucleotides are TGTGCCAGCAGCCTCGGGTTTGCGGGTGTAGGTGAAGCTTTCTTT. This yields the protein CASSLGFAGVGEAFF.